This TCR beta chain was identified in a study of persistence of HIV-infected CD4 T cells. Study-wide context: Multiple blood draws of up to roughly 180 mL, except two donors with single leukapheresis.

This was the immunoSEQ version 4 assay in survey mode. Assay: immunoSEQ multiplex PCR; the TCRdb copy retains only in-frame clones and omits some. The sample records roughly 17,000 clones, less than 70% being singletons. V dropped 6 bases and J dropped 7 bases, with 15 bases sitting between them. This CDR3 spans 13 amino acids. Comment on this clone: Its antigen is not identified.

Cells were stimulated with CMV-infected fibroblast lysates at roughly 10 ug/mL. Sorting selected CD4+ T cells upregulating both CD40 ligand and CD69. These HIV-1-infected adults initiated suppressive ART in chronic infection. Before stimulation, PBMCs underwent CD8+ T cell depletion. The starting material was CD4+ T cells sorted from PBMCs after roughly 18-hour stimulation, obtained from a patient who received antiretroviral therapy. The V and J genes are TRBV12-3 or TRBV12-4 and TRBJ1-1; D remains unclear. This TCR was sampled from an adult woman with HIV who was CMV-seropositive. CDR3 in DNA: TGTGCCAGCAGCCTAGTAGCATTTAGTGAAGCTTTCTTT. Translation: CASSLVAFSEAFF.